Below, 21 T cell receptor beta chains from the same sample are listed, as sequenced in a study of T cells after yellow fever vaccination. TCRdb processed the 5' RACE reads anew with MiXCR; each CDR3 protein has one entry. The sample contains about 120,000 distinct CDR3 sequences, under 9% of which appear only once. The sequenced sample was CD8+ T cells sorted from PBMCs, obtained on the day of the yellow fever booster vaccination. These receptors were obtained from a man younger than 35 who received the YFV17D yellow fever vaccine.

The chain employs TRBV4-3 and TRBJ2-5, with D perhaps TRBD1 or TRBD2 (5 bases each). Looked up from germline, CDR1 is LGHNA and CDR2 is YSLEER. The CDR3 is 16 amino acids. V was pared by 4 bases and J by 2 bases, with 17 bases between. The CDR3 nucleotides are TGCGCCAGCAGCCCCTACTTTGGGGGAAAACAAGAGACCCAGTACTTC. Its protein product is CASSPYFGGKQETQYF.

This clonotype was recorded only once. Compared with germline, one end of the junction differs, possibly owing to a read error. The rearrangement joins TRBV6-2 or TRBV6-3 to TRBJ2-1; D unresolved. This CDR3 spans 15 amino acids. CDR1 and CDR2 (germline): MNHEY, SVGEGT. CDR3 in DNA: TGTGCCAGCACTTACCCCGGGCTAGCCTACAATGAGCAGTTCTTC. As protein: CASTYPGLAYNEQFF.

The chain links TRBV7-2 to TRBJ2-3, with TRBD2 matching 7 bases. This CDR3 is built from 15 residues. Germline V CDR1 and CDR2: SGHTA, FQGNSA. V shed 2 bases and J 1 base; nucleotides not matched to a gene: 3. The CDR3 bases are TGTGCCAGCAGCTTAACGCTAGCGGGCACAGATACGCAGTATTTT. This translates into CASSLTLAGTDTQYF.

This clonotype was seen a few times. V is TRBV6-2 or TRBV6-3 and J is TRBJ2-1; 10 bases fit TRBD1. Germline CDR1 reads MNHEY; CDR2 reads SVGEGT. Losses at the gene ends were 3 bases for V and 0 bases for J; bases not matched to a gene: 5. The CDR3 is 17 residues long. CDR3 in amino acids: CASSYPRTGGSYNEQFF. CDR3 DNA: TGTGCCAGCAGTTATCCCCGGACAGGGGGCTCCTACAATGAGCAGTTCTTC.

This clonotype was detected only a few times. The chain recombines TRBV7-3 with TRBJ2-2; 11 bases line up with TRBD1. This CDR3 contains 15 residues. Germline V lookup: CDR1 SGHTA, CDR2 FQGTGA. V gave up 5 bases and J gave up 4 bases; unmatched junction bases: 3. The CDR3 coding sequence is TGTGCCAGCAGCCCCGGGACAGGGGGCACCGGGGAGCTGTTTTTT. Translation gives CASSPGTGGTGELFF.

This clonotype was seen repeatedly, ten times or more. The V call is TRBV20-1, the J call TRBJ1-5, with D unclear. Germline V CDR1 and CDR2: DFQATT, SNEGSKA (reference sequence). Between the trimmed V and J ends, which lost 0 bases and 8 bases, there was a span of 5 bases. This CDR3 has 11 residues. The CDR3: CSAREWEPQHF. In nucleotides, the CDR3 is TGCAGTGCTAGAGAGTGGGAGCCCCAGCATTTT.

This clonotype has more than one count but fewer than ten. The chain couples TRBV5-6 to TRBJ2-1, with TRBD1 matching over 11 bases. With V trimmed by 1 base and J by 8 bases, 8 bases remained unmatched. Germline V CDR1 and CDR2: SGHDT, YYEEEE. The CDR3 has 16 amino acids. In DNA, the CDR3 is TGTGCCAGCAGCTTGTCTTGGACAGGGGGCTCGGATGAGCAGTTCTTC. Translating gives CASSLSWTGGSDEQFF.

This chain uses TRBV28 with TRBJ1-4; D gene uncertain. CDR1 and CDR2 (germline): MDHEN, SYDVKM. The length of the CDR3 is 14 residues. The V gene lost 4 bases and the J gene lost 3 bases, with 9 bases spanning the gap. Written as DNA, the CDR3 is TGTGCCAGCAGTTCCCAGCTCTCTAATGAAAAACTGTTTTTT. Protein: CASSSQLSNEKLFF.

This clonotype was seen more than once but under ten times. The CDR3 spells CASSSDSIRSGYGYTF. The CDR3 DNA follows: TGCGCCAGCAGCTCAGATAGTATCAGATCGGGGTATGGCTACACCTTC. The chain employs TRBV5-1 and TRBJ1-2, with D hard to call. V was clipped by 3 bases and J by 5 bases, with 20 bases between them. CDR3 length: 16 amino acids. Germline CDR1 reads SGHRS; CDR2 reads YFSETQ.

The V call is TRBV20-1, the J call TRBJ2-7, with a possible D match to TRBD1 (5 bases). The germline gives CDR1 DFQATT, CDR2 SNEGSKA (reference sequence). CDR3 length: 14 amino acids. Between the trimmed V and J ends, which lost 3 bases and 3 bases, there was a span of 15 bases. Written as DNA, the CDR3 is TGCAGTGCTAGCCGACCCGACAGTTTCTACGAGCAGTACTTC. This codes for CSASRPDSFYEQYF.

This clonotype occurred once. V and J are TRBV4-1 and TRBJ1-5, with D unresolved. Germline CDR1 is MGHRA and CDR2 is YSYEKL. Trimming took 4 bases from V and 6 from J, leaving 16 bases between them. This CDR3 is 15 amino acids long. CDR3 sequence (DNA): TGCGCCAGCAGCCCTCGGGCAAATGGAGGTCAGCCCCAGCATTTT. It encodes CASSPRANGGQPQHF.

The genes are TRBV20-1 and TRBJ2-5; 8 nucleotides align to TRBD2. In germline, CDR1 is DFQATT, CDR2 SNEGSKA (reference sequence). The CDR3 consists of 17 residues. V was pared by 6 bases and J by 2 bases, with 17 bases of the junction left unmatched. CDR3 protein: CSAIKRGTLLRQETQYF. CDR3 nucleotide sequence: TGCAGTGCCATTAAGCGGGGGACCCTCCTGCGACAAGAGACCCAGTACTTC.

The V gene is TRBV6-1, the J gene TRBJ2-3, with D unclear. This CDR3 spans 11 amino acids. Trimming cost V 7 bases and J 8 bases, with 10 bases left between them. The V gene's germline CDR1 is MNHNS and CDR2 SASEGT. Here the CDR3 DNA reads TGTGCCAGCAATTATTGGGGTACGCAGTATTTT. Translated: CASNYWGTQYF.

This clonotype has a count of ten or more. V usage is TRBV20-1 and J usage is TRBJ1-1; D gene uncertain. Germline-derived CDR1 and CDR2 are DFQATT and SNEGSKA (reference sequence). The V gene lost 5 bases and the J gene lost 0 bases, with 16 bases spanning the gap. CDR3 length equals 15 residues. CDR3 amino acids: CSASPVGIMNTEAFF. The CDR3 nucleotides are TGCAGTGCTTCTCCCGTGGGGATCATGAACACTGAAGCTTTCTTT.

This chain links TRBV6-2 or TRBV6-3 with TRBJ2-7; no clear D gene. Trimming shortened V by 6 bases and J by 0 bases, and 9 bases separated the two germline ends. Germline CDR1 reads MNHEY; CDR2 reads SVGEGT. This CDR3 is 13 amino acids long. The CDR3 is CASRERSSYEQYV. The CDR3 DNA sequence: TGTGCCAGCAGAGAACGAAGCTCCTACGAGCAGTACGTC.

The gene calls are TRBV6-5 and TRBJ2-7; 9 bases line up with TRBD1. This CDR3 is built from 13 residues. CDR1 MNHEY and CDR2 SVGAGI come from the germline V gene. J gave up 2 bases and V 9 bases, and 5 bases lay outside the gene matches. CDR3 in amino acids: CARRRTGAYEQYF. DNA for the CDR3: TGTGCCAGGCGCCGGACAGGGGCCTACGAGCAGTACTTC.

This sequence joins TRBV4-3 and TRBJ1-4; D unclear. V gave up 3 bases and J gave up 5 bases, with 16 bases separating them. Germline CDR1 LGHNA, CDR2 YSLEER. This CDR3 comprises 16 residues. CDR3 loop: CASSHGGVDANEKLFF. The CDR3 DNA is TGCGCCAGCAGCCACGGAGGTGTAGATGCCAATGAAAAACTGTTTTTT.

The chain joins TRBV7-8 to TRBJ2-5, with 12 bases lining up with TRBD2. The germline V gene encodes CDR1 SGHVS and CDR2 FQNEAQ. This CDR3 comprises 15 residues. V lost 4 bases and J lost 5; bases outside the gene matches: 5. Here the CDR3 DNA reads TGTGCCAGCAGCTATGGGACTAGCGGGCGGGAGACCCAGTACTTC. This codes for CASSYGTSGRETQYF.

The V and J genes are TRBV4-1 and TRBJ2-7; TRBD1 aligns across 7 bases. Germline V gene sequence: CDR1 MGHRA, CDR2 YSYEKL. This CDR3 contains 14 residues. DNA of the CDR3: TGCGCCAGCATCCAAGATGTAGGGACAGTCGACCAGTACGTC. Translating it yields CASIQDVGTVDQYV.

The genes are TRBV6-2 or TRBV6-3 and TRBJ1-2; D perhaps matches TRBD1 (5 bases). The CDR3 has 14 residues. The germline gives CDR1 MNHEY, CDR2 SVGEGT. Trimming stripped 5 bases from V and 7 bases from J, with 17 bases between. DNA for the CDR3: TGTGCCAGCAGTCAAACCGGGGACCCGCGTGGCTACACCTTC. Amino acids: CASSQTGDPRGYTF.

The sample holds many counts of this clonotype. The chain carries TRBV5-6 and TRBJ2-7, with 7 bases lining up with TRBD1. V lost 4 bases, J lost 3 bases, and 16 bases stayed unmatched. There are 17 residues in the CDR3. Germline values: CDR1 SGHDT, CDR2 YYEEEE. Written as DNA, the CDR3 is TGTGCCAGCAGCAGAACAACTAGGGGGCGCGACCTCTACGAGCAGTACTTC. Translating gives CASSRTTRGRDLYEQYF. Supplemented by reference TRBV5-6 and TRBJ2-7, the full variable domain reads DAGVTQSPTHLIKTRGQQVTLRCSPKSGHDTVSWYQQALGQGPQFIFQYYEEEERQRGNFPDRFSGHQFPNYSSELNVNALLLGDSALYLCASSRTTRGRDLYEQYFGPGTRLTVT.